Presented here are 15 T cell receptor beta chains from one specimen sequenced in a study of blood T cell repertoires in COVID-19. Assay used: immunoSEQ multiplex PCR; TCRdb lists only in-frame clones, some missing. The sample carries around 200,000 clones, roughly nine tenths recorded once. Sequenced sample: peripheral blood. These receptor sequences come from an older woman with COVID-19, enrolled during active disease.

The J gene is TRBJ2-2, the V gene TRBV19; 9 bases fit TRBD2. The V gene end was trimmed by 3 bases and the J gene end by 5 bases; junction bases not matched to a gene: 4. The CDR3 extends over 15 amino acids. Looked up from germline, CDR1 is LNHDA and CDR2 is SQIVND (reference sequence). The CDR3 protein is CASSISGRGTGELFF. For the CDR3, the DNA is TGTGCCAGTAGTATTAGCGGGAGAGGGACCGGGGAGCTGTTTTTT.

The rearrangement links TRBV30 to TRBJ1-4, with a weak D call TRBD1 (5 bases). The length of the CDR3 is 13 residues. V was trimmed by 5 bases and J by 8 bases, leaving 15 bases between them. In germline, CDR1 is GTSNPN, CDR2 SVGIG (reference sequence). The CDR3 protein is CAWQAGRWEKLFF. In nucleotides, the CDR3 is TGTGCCTGGCAAGCAGGGAGGTGGGAAAAACTGTTTTTT.

This chain joins TRBV27 and TRBJ2-1, with 11 nucleotides matching TRBD2. Germline V gene lookup returns CDR1 MNHEY and CDR2 SMNVEV (reference sequence). V shed 9 bases and J 12 bases; nucleotides not matched to a gene: 10. This CDR3 is 13 amino acids long. The CDR3 nucleotides are TGTGCCAGGGACGGACTAGCGGGCCCTGGGCAGTTCTTC. Its translation is CARDGLAGPGQFF.

This chain joins TRBV11-3 and TRBJ2-7; 10 bases agree with TRBD2. CDR3 length equals 16 residues. V shed 4 bases and J 2 bases; nucleotides not matched to a gene: 8. Per the germline V gene, CDR1 is SGHNT and CDR2 is YENEEA. This CDR3 is CASSSWEAGGTYEQYF. CDR3 DNA: TGTGCCAGCAGCTCCTGGGAAGCGGGAGGGACCTACGAGCAGTACTTC.

The chain couples TRBV28 to TRBJ1-2; D call uncertain. Trimming pared 8 bases from V and 6 bases from J, leaving 13 bases between. The germline gives CDR1 MDHEN, CDR2 SYDVKM. CDR3 length: 12 amino acids. CDR3 sequence: CASGRARNGYTF. The CDR3 bases are TGTGCCAGCGGGAGGGCGAGAAATGGCTACACCTTC.

The V and J genes are TRBV30 and TRBJ2-3, with 13 bases aligning to TRBD2. Germline trimming cut 7 bases from V and 4 bases from J; bases unmatched to any gene: 11. The V gene's germline CDR1 is GTSNPN and CDR2 SVGIG (reference sequence). The CDR3 extends over 16 amino acids. CDR3 residues: CASTRTSGGAPDTQYF. Here the CDR3 DNA reads TGTGCCTCCACCAGGACTAGCGGGGGAGCGCCAGATACGCAGTATTTT.

The chain is built from TRBV10-3 and TRBJ2-2; no reliable D call. Per germline, CDR1 ENHRY and CDR2 SYGVKD. With 0 bases removed from V and 5 bases from J, the gap between germline ends came to 22 bases. The CDR3 contains 19 residues. CDR3 nucleotide sequence: TGTGCCATCAGTGAGTCAGGAACAGCTGAAAAGCCAAGGACCGGGGAGCTGTTTTTT. Translated: CAISESGTAEKPRTGELFF.

V and J are TRBV5-4 and TRBJ2-3; the D gene is possibly TRBD1 (6 bases). CDR3 size: 16 residues. V gave up 3 bases and J gave up 4 bases, with 18 bases separating them. Germline V CDR1 and CDR2: SGHNT, YYREEE (reference sequence). The CDR3 here is CASSSASRGEADTQYF. DNA of the CDR3: TGTGCCAGCAGCTCCGCCTCCAGGGGAGAGGCAGATACGCAGTATTTT.

This clone has a single count. The rearrangement uses TRBV14 and TRBJ2-1; a possible D gene is TRBD1 (5 bases). This CDR3 spans 16 amino acids. V gave up 2 bases and J gave up 3 bases, with 14 bases separating them. Germline V gene data show CDR1 as SGHDN and CDR2 as FVKESK. CDR3 sequence: CASSQLGQAFYNEQFF. The CDR3 DNA follows: TGTGCCAGCAGCCAACTGGGGCAGGCTTTCTACAATGAGCAGTTCTTC. Supplemented by reference TRBV14 and TRBJ2-1, the full variable domain reads EAGVTQFPSHSVIEKGQTVTLRCDPISGHDNLYWYRRVMGKEIKFLLHFVKESKQDESGMPNNRFLAERTGGTYSTLKVQPAELEDSGVYFCASSQLGQAFYNEQFFGPGTRLTVL.

The chain recombines TRBV28 with TRBJ2-5; weak D call: TRBD2 (7 bases). Germline V gene data show CDR1 as MDHEN and CDR2 as SYDVKM. The CDR3 loop spans 14 amino acids. The germline V and J ends were trimmed by 6 bases and 5 bases, with 16 bases remaining between them. This CDR3 is CASSPWGGEETQYF. The CDR3 coding sequence is TGTGCCAGCAGCCCCTGGGGGGGCGAGGAGACCCAGTACTTC.

This clone was recorded once. The chain links TRBV4-3 to TRBJ1-2; possibly TRBD1 for D (5 bases). Trimming pared 1 base from V and 0 bases from J, leaving 9 bases between. Germline assignment: CDR1 LGHNA and CDR2 YSLEER. The CDR3 contains 15 residues. The CDR3 DNA reads TGCGCCAGCAGCCAAGGAGCCAGGGCTAACTATGGCTACACCTTC. This translates into CASSQGARANYGYTF.

This clone was found a few times. The CDR3 DNA is TGTGCCAGCAGCGACTCTAGCAATCAGCCCCAGCATTTT. Its protein is CASSDSSNQPQHF. J is TRBJ1-5 and V is TRBV7-9; no reliable D call. Trimming pared 5 bases from V and 0 bases from J, leaving 5 bases between. CDR3 length: 13 amino acids. Germline loops: CDR1 SEHNR, CDR2 FQNEAQ (reference sequence).

V gene TRBV5-8 combines with J gene TRBJ2-7; 9 bases match TRBD2. Germline CDR1 reads SGHTS; CDR2 reads YDEGEE. CDR3 length: 15 residues. V lost 1 base and J lost 2; bases outside the gene matches: 4. CDR3 protein: CASSLSGRPPYEQYF. In DNA form, the CDR3 reads TGTGCCAGCAGCTTGAGCGGGAGGCCGCCCTACGAGCAGTACTTC.

The DNA of the CDR3 is TGTGCCAGCAGCGCGGGTCCTCTGGTCTATGGCTACACCTTC. This gives the protein CASSAGPLVYGYTF. The genes are TRBV11-2 and TRBJ1-2; no clear D gene. CDR3 length equals 14 residues. Trimming took 5 bases from V and 4 from J, leaving 14 bases between them. Per the germline V gene, CDR1 is SGHAT and CDR2 is FQNNGV.

The rearrangement joins TRBV6-1 to TRBJ1-3; D perhaps matches TRBD1 (5 bases). Trimming removed 3 bases at V and 0 bases at J, with 9 bases between. The germline V gene has CDR1 MNHNS and CDR2 SASEGT. This CDR3 contains 15 residues. Here the CDR3 reads CASSEWGGSGNTIYF. In nucleotides, the CDR3 is TGTGCCAGCAGTGAGTGGGGGGGCTCTGGAAACACCATATATTTT.